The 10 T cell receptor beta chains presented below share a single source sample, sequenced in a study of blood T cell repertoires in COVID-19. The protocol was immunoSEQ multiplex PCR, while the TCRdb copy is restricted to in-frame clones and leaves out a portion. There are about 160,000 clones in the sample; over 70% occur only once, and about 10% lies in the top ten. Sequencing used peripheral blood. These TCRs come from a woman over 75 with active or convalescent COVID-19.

The DNA of the CDR3 is TGTGCCAGCACCTGGAGTATTCAGGGCGGGGCCCAGTACTTC. Protein product: CASTWSIQGGAQYF. The V gene is TRBV2, the J gene TRBJ2-5; TRBD2 is a possible D gene (6 bases). V dropped 7 bases and J dropped 9 bases, with 21 bases sitting between them. Germline V gene sequence: CDR1 SNHLY, CDR2 FYNNEI. This CDR3 region has 14 residues.

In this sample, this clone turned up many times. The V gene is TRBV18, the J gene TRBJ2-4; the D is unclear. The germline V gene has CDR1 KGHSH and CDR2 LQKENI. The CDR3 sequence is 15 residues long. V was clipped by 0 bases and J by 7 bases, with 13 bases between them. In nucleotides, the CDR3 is TGTGCCAGCTCACCACCCAACGCAGGTGTGAACATTCAGTACTTC. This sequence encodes CASSPPNAGVNIQYF.

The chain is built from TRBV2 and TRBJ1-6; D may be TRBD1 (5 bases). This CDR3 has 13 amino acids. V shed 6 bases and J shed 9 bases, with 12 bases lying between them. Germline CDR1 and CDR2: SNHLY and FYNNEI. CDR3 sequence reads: CASRSGMGSPLHF. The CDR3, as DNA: TGTGCCAGCAGATCAGGGATGGGTTCACCCCTCCACTTT.

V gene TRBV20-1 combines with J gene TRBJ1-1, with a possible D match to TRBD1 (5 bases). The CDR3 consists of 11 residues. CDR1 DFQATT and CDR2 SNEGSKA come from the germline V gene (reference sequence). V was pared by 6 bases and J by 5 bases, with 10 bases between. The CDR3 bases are TGCAGTGCCGTACCAGGGACTGAAGCTTTCTTT. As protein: CSAVPGTEAFF.

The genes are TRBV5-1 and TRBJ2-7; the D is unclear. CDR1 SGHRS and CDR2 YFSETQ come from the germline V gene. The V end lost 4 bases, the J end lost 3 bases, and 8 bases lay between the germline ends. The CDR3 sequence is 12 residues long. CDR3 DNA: TGCGCCAGCAGCCTAGACGGCTACGAGCAGTACTTC. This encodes CASSLDGYEQYF.

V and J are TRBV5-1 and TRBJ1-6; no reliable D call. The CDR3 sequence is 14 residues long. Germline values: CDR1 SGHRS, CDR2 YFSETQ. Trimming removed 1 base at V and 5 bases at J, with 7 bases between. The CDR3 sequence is CASSLSTDNSPLHF. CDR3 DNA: TGCGCCAGCAGCTTGAGTACAGATAATTCACCCCTCCACTTT.

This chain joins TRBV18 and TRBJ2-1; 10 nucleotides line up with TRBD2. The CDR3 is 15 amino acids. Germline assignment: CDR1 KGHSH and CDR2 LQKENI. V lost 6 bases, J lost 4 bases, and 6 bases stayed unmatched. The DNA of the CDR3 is TGTGCCAGCTCCCCCAGCGGGGGGGCTTACAATGAGCAGTTCTTC. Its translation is CASSPSGGAYNEQFF.

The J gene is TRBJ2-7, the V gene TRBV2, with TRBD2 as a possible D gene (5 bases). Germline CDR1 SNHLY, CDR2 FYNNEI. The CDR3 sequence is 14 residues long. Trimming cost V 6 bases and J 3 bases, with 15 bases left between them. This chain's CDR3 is CASREKRGFYEQYF. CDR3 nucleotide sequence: TGTGCCAGCAGGGAAAAACGGGGATTCTACGAGCAGTACTTC.

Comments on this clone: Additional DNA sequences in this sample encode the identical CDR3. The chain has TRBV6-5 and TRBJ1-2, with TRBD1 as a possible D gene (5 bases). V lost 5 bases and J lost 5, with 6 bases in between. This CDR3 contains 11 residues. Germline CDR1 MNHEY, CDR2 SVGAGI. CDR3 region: CASSRGYGYTF. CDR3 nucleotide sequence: TGTGCCAGCAGTCGGGGGTATGGCTACACCTTC.

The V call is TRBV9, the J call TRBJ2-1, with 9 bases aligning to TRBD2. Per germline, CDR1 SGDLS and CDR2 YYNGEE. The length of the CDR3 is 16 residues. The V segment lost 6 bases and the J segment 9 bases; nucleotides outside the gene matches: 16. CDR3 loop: CASTLSGLAGRGEQFF. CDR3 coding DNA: TGTGCCAGCACCCTCTCGGGGCTAGCGGGGAGGGGTGAGCAGTTCTTC.